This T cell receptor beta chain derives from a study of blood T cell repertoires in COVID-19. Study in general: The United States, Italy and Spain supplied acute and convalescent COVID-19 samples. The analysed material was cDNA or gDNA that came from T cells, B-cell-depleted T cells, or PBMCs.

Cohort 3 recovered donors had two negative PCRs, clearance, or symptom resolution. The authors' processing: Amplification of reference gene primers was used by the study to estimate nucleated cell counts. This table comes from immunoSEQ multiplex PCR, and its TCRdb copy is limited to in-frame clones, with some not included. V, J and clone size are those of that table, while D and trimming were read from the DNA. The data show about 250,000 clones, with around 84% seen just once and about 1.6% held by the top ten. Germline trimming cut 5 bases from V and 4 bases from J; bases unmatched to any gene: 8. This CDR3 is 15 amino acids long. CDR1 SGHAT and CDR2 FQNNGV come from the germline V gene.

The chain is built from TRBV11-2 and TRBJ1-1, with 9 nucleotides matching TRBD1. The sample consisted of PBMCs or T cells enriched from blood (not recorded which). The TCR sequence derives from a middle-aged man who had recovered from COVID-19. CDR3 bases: TGTGCCAGCAGCCACTGGGGACAGGGCGCCACTGAAGCTTTCTTT. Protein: CASSHWGQGATEAFF.